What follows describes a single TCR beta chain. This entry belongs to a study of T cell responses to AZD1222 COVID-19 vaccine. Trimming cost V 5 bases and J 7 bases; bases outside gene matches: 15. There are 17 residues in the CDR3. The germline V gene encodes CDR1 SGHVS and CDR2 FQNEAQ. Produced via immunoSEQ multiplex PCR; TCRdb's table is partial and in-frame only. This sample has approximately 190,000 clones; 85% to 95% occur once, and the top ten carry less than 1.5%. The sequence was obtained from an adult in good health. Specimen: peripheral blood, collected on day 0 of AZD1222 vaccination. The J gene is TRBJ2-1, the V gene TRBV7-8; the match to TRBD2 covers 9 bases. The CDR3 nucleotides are TGTGCCAGCAGCCGGCGGGGGGGGATGGGATCCTGGAATGAGCAGTTCTTC. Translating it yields CASSRRGGMGSWNEQFF.